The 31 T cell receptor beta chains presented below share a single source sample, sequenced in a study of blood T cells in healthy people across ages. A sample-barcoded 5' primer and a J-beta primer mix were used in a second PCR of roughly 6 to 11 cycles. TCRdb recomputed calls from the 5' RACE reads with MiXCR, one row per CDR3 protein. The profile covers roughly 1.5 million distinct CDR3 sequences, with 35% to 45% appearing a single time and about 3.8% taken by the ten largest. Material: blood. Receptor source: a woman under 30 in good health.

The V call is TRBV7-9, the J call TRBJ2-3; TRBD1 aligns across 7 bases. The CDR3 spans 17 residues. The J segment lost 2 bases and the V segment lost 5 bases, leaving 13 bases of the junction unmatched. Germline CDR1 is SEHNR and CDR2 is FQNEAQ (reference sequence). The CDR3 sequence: CASSPRGPLSSTDTQYF. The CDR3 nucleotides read TGTGCCAGCAGCCCTAGGGGGCCCCTTAGTTCCACAGATACGCAGTATTTT.

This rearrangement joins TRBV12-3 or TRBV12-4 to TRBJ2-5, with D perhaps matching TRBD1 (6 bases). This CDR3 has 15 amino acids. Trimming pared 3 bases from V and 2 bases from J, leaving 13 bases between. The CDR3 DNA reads TGTGCCAGCAGTTTGCGGACCCAGGGGCAAGAGACCCAGTACTTC. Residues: CASSLRTQGQETQYF.

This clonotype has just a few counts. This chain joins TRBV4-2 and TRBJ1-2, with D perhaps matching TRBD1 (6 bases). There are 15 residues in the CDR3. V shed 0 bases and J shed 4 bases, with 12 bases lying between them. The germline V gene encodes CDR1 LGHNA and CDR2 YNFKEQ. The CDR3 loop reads CASSQEYSRGYGYTF. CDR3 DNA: TGTGCCAGCAGCCAAGAATATTCCAGGGGCTATGGCTACACCTTC.

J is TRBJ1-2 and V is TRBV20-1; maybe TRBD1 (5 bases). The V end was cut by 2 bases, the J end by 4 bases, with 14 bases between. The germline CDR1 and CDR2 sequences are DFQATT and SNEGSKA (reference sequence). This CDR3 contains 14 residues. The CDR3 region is CSARSGELLYGYTF. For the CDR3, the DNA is TGCAGTGCTAGATCGGGGGAGCTGCTCTATGGCTACACCTTC.

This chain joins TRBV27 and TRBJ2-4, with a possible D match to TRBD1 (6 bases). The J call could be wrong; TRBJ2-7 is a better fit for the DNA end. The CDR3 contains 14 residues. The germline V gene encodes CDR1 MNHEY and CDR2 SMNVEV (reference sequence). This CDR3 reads CASSLADRFYEQYF. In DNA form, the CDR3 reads TGTGCCAGCAGTTTAGCGGACAGATTCTACGAGCAGTACTTC.

Here the CDR3 DNA reads TGTGCCAGCAGCCGGGAGGCTGGAAATGAGCAGTTCTTC. Amino acid sequence: CASSREAGNEQFF. V and J are TRBV3-1 and TRBJ2-1; tentative D call: TRBD2 (6 bases). V was pared by 4 bases and J by 7 bases, with 11 bases between. Germline V gene data show CDR1 as LGHDT and CDR2 as YNNKEL (reference sequence). The CDR3 is 13 residues long.

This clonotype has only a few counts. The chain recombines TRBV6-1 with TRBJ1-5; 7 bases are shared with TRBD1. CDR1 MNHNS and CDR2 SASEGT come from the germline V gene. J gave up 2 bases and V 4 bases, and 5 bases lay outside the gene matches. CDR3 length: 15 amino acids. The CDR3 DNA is TGTGCCAGCAGTGGACCAGGGACAGGCAATCAGCCCCAGCATTTT. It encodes CASSGPGTGNQPQHF.

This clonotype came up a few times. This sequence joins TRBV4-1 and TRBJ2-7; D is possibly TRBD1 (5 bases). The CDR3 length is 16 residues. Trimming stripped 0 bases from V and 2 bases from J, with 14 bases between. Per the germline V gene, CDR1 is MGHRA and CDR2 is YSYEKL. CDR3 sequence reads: CASSQDRKDITYEQYF. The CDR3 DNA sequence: TGCGCCAGCAGCCAAGATCGTAAGGACATTACCTACGAGCAGTACTTC.

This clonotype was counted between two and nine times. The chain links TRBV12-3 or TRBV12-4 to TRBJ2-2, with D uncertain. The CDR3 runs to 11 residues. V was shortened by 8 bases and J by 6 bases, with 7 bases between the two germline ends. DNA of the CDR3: TGTGCCAGCGACCGTTCCGGGGAGCTGTTTTTT. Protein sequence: CASDRSGELFF.

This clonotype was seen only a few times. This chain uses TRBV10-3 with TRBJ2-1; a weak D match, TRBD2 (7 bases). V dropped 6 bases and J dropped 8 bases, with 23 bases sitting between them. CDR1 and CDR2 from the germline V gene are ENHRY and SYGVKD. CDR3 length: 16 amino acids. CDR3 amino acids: CAISPGRGGSTDEQFF. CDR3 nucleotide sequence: TGTGCCATCAGCCCTGGAAGGGGGGGGTCCACCGATGAGCAGTTCTTC.

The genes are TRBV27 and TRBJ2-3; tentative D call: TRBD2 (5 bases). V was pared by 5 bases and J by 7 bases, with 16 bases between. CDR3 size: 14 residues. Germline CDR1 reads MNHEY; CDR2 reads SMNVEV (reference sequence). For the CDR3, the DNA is TGTGCCAGCAGTCAGAGGAGCGGCCCTTATACGCAGTATTTT. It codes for CASSQRSGPYTQYF.

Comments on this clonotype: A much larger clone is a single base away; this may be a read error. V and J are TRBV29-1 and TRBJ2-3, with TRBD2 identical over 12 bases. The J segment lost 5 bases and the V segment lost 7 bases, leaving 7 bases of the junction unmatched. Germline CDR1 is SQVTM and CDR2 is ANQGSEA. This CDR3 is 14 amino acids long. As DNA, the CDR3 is TGCAGCGATGGGTCGGGACTAGCGGGAGATACGCAGTATTTT. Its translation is CSDGSGLAGDTQYF.

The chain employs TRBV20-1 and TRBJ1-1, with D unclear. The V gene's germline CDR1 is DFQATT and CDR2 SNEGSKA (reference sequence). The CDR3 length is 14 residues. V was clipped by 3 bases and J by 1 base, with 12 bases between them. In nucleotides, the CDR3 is TGCAGTGCTAGGCCACCTCGGGGGAACACTGAAGCTTTCTTT. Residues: CSARPPRGNTEAFF.

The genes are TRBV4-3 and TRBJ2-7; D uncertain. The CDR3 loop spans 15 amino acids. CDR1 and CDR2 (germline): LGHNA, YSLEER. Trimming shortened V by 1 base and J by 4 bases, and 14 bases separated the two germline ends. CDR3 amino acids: CASSQGARASYEQYF. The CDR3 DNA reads TGCGCCAGCAGCCAAGGGGCCCGGGCCAGTTACGAGCAGTACTTC.

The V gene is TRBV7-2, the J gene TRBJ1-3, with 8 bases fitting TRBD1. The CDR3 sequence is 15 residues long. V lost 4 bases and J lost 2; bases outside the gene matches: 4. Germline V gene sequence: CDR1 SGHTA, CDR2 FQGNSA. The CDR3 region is CASSSWTGPGNTIYF. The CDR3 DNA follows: TGTGCCAGCAGCTCTTGGACAGGGCCTGGAAACACCATATATTTT.

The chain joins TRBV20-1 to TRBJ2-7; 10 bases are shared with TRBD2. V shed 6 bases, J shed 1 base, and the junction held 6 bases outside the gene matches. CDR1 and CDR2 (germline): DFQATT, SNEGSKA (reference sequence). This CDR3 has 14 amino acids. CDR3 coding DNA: TGCAGTGCACCTGGACTAGCGGAATCCTACGAGCAGTACTTC. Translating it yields CSAPGLAESYEQYF.

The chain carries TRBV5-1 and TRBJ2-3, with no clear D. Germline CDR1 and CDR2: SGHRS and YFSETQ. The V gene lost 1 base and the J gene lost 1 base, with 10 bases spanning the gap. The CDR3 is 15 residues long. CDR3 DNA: TGCGCCAGCAGCTTGCTGCGGATTCGCACAGATACGCAGTATTTT. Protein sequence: CASSLLRIRTDTQYF.

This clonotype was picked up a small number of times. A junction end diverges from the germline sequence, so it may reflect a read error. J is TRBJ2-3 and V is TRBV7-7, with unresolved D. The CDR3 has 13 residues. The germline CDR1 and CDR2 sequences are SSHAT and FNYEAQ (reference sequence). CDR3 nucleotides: TGTGCTAGCAGCCTACACCCACGAGATACGCAGTATTTT. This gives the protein CASSLHPRDTQYF.

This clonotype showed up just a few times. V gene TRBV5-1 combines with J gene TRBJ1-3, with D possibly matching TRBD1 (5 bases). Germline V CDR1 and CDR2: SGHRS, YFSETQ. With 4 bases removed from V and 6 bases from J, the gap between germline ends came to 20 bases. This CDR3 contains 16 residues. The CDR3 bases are TGCGCCAGCAGCCAACAAGGGGTGAATGGGGCAAACACCATATATTTT. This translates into CASSQQGVNGANTIYF.

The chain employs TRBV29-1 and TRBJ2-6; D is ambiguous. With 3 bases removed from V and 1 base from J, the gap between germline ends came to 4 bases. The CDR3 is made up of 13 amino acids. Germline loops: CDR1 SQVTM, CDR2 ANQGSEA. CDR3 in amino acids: CSVEGSGANVLTF. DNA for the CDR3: TGCAGCGTTGAGGGGTCTGGGGCCAACGTCCTGACTTTC.

The CDR3 loop is CASTWDPSGSYEQFF. CDR3 bases: TGTGCCAGCACATGGGATCCTAGCGGGTCCTACGAGCAGTTCTTC. The chain is built from TRBV7-2 and TRBJ2-1; 8 bases map to TRBD2. There are 15 residues in the CDR3. The V gene end was trimmed by 7 bases and the J gene end by 10 bases; junction bases not matched to a gene: 15. CDR1 is SGHTA and CDR2 is FQGNSA in the germline V gene.

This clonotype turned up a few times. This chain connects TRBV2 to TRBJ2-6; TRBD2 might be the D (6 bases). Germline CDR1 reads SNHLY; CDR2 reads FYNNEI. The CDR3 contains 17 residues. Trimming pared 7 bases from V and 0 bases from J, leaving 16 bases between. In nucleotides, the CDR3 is TGTGCCAGCATAAGGGAGCGGGCCGTCTCTGGGGCCAACGTCCTGACTTTC. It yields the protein CASIRERAVSGANVLTF. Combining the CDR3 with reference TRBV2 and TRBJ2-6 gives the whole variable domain EPEVTQTPSHQVTQMGQEVILRCVPISNHLYFYWYRQILGQKVEFLVSFYNNEISEKSEIFDDQFSVERPDGSNFTLKIRSTKLEDSAMYFCASIRERAVSGANVLTFGAGSRLTVL.

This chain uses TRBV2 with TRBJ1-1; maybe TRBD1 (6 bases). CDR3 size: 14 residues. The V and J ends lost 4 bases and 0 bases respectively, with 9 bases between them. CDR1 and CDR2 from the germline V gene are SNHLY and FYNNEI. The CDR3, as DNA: TGTGCCAGCAGTGGGACAGACTTGAACACTGAAGCTTTCTTT. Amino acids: CASSGTDLNTEAFF.

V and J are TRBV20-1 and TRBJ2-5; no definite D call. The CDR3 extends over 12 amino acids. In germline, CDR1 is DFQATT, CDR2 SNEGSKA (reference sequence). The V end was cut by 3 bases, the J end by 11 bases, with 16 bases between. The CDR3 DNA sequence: TGCAGTGCTAGTTCCGCAGTGTATGGGCAGTACTTC. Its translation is CSASSAVYGQYF.

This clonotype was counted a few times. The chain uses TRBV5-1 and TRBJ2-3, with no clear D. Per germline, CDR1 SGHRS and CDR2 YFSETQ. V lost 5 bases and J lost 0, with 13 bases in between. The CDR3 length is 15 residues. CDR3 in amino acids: CASSFFGTSTDTQYF. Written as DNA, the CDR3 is TGCGCCAGCAGTTTTTTCGGCACTAGCACAGATACGCAGTATTTT.

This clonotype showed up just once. The CDR3 region has the DNA TGTGCCAGCAGCTTAGGACCCGTAGTGGCCAGCTCCTACAATGAGCAGTACTTC. It specifies CASSLGPVVASSYNEQYF. The J gene is TRBJ2-7, the V gene TRBV11-2; no reliable D call. V was shortened by 1 base and J by 7 bases, with 26 bases between the two germline ends. CDR1 SGHAT and CDR2 FQNNGV come from the germline V gene. This CDR3 has 18 amino acids.

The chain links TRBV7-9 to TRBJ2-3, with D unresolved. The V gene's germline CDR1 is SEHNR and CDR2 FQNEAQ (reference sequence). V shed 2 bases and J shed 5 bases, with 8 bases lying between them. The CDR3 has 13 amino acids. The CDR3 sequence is CASSLLLKDTQYF. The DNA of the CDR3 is TGTGCCAGCAGCTTACTGCTGAAAGATACGCAGTATTTT.

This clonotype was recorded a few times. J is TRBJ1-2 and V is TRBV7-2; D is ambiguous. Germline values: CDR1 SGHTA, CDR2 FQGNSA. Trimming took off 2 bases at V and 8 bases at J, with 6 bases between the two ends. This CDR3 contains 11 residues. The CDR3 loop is CASSLYGGYTF. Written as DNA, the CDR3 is TGTGCCAGCAGCTTATACGGAGGCTACACCTTC.

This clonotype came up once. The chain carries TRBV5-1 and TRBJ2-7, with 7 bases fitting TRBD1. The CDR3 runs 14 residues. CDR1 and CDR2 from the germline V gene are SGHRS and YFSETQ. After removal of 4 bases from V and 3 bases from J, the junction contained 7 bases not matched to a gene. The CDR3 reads CASSQTGDGYEQYF. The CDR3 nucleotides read TGCGCCAGCAGCCAAACAGGGGACGGCTACGAGCAGTACTTC.

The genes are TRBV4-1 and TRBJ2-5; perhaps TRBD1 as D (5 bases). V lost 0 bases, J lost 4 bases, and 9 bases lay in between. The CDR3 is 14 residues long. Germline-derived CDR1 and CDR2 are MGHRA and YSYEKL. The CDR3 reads CASSQDRAGETQYF. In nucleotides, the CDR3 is TGCGCCAGCAGCCAAGACAGGGCAGGAGAGACCCAGTACTTC.

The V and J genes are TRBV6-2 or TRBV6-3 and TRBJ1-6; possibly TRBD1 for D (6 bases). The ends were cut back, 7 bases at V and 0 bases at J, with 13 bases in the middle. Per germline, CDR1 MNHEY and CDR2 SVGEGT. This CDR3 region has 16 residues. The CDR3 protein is CASTTDRSSYNSPLHF. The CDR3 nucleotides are TGTGCCAGCACTACAGACAGGAGCTCCTATAATTCACCCCTCCACTTT.